Listed here are 13 T cell receptor beta chains from one sample, sequenced in a study of PD-L1 blockade in urothelial cancer. Libraries were prepared by immunoSEQ multiplex PCR; TCRdb keeps only in-frame clonotypes and omits some of them. The sample shows fewer than 65,000 clones, roughly 77% of them seen only once. Noted time point: pretreatment peripheral blood. This material consisted of PBMCs, taken around atezolizumab (anti-PD-L1) treatment. These receptors all stem from a man in his 70s with urothelial cancer.

J is TRBJ2-1 and V is TRBV12-5; 7 positions match TRBD2. The CDR3 has 17 amino acids. Germline trimming cut 5 bases from V and 4 bases from J; bases unmatched to any gene: 14. CDR1 and CDR2 (germline): LGHNT, FRNRAP. CDR3: CASGPTRGAGVYNEQFF. The CDR3 DNA reads TGTGCTAGTGGTCCAACCCGCGGGGCGGGGGTTTACAATGAGCAGTTCTTC.

J is TRBJ2-2 and V is TRBV19, with 10 bases identical to TRBD1. Trimming removed 5 bases from V and 5 bases from J; junction bases left unmatched: 2. The CDR3 sequence is 14 residues long. The V gene's germline CDR1 is LNHDA and CDR2 SQIVND (reference sequence). The DNA for the CDR3 is TGTGCCAGTAGTGGGACAGGGGCGACCGGGGAGCTGTTTTTT. Amino acid sequence: CASSGTGATGELFF.

The CDR3 loop is CASSFVGTGVNEKLFF. The CDR3 nucleotides are TGTGCCAGCAGCTTTGTGGGGACAGGGGTTAATGAAAAACTGTTTTTT. J is TRBJ1-4 and V is TRBV5-6, with 10 bases matching TRBD1. In germline, CDR1 is SGHDT, CDR2 YYEEEE. J gave up 4 bases and V 2 bases, and 5 bases lay outside the gene matches. The length of the CDR3 is 16 residues.

The J gene is TRBJ2-7, the V gene TRBV2; the match to TRBD2 covers 13 bases. CDR1 is SNHLY, CDR2 FYNNEI, per germline. The CDR3 is 14 amino acids. The V gene end was trimmed by 6 bases and the J gene end by 3 bases; junction bases not matched to a gene: 2. The DNA for the CDR3 is TGTGCCAGCAGAGGACTAGCGGGAGTCTACGAGCAGTACTTC. Its translation is CASRGLAGVYEQYF.

V and J are TRBV4-3 and TRBJ1-5; 10 bases are shared with TRBD1. This CDR3 comprises 16 residues. V gave up 0 bases and J gave up 5 bases; unmatched junction bases: 4. Germline V CDR1 and CDR2: LGHNA, YSLEER. Written as DNA, the CDR3 is TGCGCCAGCAGCCAAGAATGGGGACAGGGGTATCAGCCCCAGCATTTT. Encoded protein: CASSQEWGQGYQPQHF.

J is TRBJ2-1 and V is TRBV9, with D tentatively TRBD2 (6 bases). The CDR3 contains 14 residues. Germline CDR1 reads SGDLS; CDR2 reads YYNGEE. Deletions cut 1 base from V and 8 bases from J, with 13 bases between. The DNA of the CDR3 is TGTGCCAGCAGCGTAATCGGGGGTTGGGATGAGCAGTTCTTC. Amino acids: CASSVIGGWDEQFF.

This clone was picked up one time. The genes are TRBV29-1 and TRBJ1-2, with 8 bases aligning to TRBD1. CDR1 is SQVTM and CDR2 is ANQGSEA in the germline V gene. The CDR3 spans 13 residues. The V and J ends lost 5 bases and 2 bases, in that order; junction bases with no gene match: 4. The CDR3 region is CSVPGQVNYGYTF. As DNA, the CDR3 is TGCAGCGTTCCGGGACAGGTGAACTATGGCTACACCTTC. The full variable domain, with the rest looked up from reference TRBV29-1 and TRBJ1-2, is SAVISQKPSRDICQRGTSLTIQCQVDSQVTMMFWYRQQPGQSLTLIATANQGSEATYESGFVIDKFPISRPNLTFSTLTVSNMSPEDSSIYLCSVPGQVNYGYTFGSGTRLTVV.

The chain combines TRBV18 with TRBJ2-7, with TRBD1 identical over 7 bases. Germline CDR1 is KGHSH and CDR2 is LQKENI. This CDR3 region has 14 residues. V was clipped by 3 bases and J by 2 bases; unmatched bases: 4. As DNA, the CDR3 is TGTGCCAGCTCACCGGGGACAGTTACCTACGAGCAGTACTTC. It yields the protein CASSPGTVTYEQYF.

This chain uses TRBV9 with TRBJ2-1; 13 bases align to TRBD2. Looked up from germline, CDR1 is SGDLS and CDR2 is YYNGEE. The V gene end was trimmed by 4 bases and the J gene end by 1 base; junction bases not matched to a gene: 5. The CDR3 runs 17 residues. The CDR3 nucleotides are TGTGCCAGCAGCCCACCGGGACTAGCGGGGTCCTACAATGAGCAGTTCTTC. Its translation is CASSPPGLAGSYNEQFF.

This clone appeared a few times. This chain connects TRBV6-5 to TRBJ1-1, with 7 bases fitting TRBD1. V lost 7 bases, J lost 1 base, and 6 bases stayed unmatched. From germline, CDR1 is MNHEY and CDR2 SVGAGI. The CDR3 contains 14 residues. The CDR3 bases are TGTGCCAGCACCAGGGGGGAGTGGAACACTGAAGCTTTCTTT. Amino acid sequence: CASTRGEWNTEAFF.

This sequence joins TRBV7-9 and TRBJ1-4, with D possibly matching TRBD1 (5 bases). The V end was cut by 1 base, the J end by 2 bases, with 8 bases between. CDR1 and CDR2 from the germline V gene are SEHNR and FQNEAQ (reference sequence). The length of the CDR3 is 15 residues. The DNA for the CDR3 is TGTGCCAGCAGCTTAGTGGAGGGGACTAATGAAAAACTGTTTTTT. This sequence encodes CASSLVEGTNEKLFF.

This clone was seen once. The rearrangement uses TRBV7-8 and TRBJ2-3; 11 bases fit TRBD2. The germline V gene has CDR1 SGHVS and CDR2 FQNEAQ. The CDR3 length is 16 residues. Losses at the gene ends were 5 bases for V and 2 bases for J; bases not matched to a gene: 6. CDR3 sequence: CASSPRTSGPTDTQYF. In DNA, the CDR3 is TGTGCCAGCAGCCCCAGGACTAGCGGGCCCACAGATACGCAGTATTTT.

CDR3 protein: CASGVQGTGELFF. CDR3 sequence (DNA): TGTGCCAGTGGCGTACAGGGGACCGGGGAGCTGTTTTTT. This rearrangement joins TRBV19 to TRBJ2-2; 7 bases fit TRBD1. The trim removed 8 bases at V and 5 bases at J, leaving 5 bases unmatched. CDR1 and CDR2 from the germline V gene are LNHDA and SQIVND (reference sequence). The CDR3 loop spans 13 amino acids. Looking up the rest from reference TRBV19 and TRBJ2-2 gives the full variable domain: DGGITQSPKYLFRKEGQNVTLSCEQNLNHDAMYWYRQDPGQGLRLIYYSQIVNDFQKGDIAEGYSVSREKKESFPLTVTSAQKNPTAFYLCASGVQGTGELFFGEGSRLTVL.